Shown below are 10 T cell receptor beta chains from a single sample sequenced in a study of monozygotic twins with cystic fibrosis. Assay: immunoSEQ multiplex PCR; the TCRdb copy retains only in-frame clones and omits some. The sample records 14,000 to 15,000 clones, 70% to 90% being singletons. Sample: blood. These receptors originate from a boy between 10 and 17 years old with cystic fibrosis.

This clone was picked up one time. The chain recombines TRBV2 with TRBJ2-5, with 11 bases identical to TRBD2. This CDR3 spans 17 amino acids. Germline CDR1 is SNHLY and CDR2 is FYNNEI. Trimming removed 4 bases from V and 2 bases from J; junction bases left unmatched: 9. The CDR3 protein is CASSGATSGERQETQYF. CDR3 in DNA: TGTGCCAGCAGTGGCGCGACTAGCGGGGAGCGACAAGAGACCCAGTACTTC.

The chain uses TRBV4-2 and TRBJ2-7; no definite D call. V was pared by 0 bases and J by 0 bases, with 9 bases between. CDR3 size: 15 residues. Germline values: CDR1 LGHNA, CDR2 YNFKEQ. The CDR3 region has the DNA TGTGCCAGCAGCCAAGACACGTTGAGCTCCTACGAGCAGTACTTC. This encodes CASSQDTLSSYEQYF.

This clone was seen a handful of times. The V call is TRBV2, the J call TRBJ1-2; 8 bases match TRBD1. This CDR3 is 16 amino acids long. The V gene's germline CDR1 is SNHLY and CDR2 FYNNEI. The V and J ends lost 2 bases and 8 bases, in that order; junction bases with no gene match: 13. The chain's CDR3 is CASSESWGDRTAGYTF. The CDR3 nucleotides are TGTGCCAGCAGTGAATCCTGGGGGGACAGGACGGCCGGCTACACCTTC.

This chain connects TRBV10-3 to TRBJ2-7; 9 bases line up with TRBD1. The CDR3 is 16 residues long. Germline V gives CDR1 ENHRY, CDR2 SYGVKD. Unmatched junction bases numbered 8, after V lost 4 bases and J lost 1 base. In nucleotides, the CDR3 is TGTGCCATCAGTGTAGATCGGGGACAGGGATCCTACGAGCAGTACTTC. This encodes CAISVDRGQGSYEQYF.

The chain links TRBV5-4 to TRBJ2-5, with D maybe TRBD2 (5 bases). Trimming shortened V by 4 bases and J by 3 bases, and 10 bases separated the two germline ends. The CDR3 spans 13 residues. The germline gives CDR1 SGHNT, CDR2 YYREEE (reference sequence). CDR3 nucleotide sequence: TGTGCCAGCAGCCCGGGATCAAAAGAGACCCAGTACTTC. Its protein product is CASSPGSKETQYF.

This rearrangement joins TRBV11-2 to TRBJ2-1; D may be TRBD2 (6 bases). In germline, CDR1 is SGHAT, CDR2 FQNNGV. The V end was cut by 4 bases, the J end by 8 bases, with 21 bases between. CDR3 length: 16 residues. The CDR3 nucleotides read TGTGCCAGCAGCTCCCGGCGGGGAAAACGGATAGATGAGCAGTTCTTC. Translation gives CASSSRRGKRIDEQFF.

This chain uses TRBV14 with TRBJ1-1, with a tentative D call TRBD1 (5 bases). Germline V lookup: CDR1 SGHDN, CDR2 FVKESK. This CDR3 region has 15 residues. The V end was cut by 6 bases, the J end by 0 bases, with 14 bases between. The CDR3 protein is CASSLFRGVNTEAFF. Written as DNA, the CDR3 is TGTGCCAGCAGTCTCTTTCGGGGCGTGAACACTGAAGCTTTCTTT. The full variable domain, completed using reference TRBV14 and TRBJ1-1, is EAGVTQFPSHSVIEKGQTVTLRCDPISGHDNLYWYRRVMGKEIKFLLHFVKESKQDESGMPNNRFLAERTGGTYSTLKVQPAELEDSGVYFCASSLFRGVNTEAFFGQGTRLTVV.

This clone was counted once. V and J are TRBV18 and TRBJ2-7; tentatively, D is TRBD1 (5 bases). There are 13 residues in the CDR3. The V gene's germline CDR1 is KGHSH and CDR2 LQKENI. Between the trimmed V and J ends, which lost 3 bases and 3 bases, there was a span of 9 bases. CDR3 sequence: CASSPGLFYEQYF. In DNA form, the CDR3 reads TGTGCCAGCTCACCGGGGCTATTCTACGAGCAGTACTTC. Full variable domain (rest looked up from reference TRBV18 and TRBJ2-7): NAGVMQNPRHLVRRRGQEARLRCSPMKGHSHVYWYRQLPEEGLKFMVYLQKENIIDESGMPKERFSAEFPKEGPSILRIQQVVRGDSAAYFCASSPGLFYEQYFGPGTRLTVT.

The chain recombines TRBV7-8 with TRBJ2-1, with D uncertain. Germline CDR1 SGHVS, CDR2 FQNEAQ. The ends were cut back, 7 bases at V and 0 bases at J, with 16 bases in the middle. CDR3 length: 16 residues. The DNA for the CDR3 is TGTGCCAGCACCCCATCGATCGCTAGCTCCTACAATGAGCAGTTCTTC. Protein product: CASTPSIASSYNEQFF.

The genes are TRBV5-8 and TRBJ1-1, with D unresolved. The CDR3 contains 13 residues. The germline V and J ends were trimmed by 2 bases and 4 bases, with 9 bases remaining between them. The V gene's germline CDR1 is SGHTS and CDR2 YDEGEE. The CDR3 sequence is CASSLLRATEAFF. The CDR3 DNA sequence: TGTGCCAGCAGCTTACTAAGGGCCACTGAAGCTTTCTTT.